This paragraph reports one T cell receptor (beta chain). This clone's antigen is unknown. Base qualities were left out, and no much larger clone turns up one base away. This record belongs to a study of CD8+ T cells in alopecia areata (dated by TCRdb to 2017 to 2018). About the study as a whole: The treated patients took part in an open-label pilot trial in which moderate-to-severe alopecia areata was treated with oral tofacitinib at 5 to 10 mg twice daily. Patients on tofacitinib were biopsied at baseline and after 4 and 24 weeks of treatment, and several of the patients also had a later scalp biopsy. In humans, TCRbeta sequencing was performed on scalp tissue and on sorted CD4+ and CD8+ peripheral blood T cells from healthy controls and from patients with patchy or totalis/universalis alopecia areata. The RNA source kit depended on sample type: the PAXgene miRNA kit for fixed scalp, the miRNeasy kit for PBMCs, and the RNeasy kit for mouse skin. TCRbeta CDR3 regions were amplified by immunoSEQ multiplex PCR with 35 Vbeta forward and 13 Jbeta reverse primers. Scalp clonality was compared among normal scalp (n=4), patchy alopecia areata scalp (n=8), and alopecia totalis/universalis scalp (n=8). Patients stayed on tofacitinib for 6 to 18 months and then had 6 months of follow-up off drug so that delayed response and recurrence could be assessed. In treated patients, disease severity was measured using the SALT score, which gives the percentage of scalp surface area affected. To study T cell clonal expansion in alopecia areata, the researchers applied high-throughput TCRbeta sequencing to both the C3H/HeJ mouse model and human patients. What the authors observed across the whole study: Because the treated cohort was small and included a single nonresponder, larger studies are needed to assess links between baseline CD8+ expansion and response. Shared TCR sequences between patients were less evident than in mice, which may be partly attributable to HLA diversity in the patient population. Scalp TCR repertoire analysis is complicated because resident alphabeta T cells in normal human skin are also sequenced, whereas mouse skin is dominated by gammadelta T cells. Compared with normal scalp, lesional scalp had higher clonality and more expanded CD8+ clones, particularly in alopecia totalis/universalis, a pattern that suggests antigenic drive. Many expanded lesional clones persisted in scalp and blood during tofacitinib treatment, which may partly explain relapse after stopping treatment. Tofacitinib significantly lowered scalp clonality and the number of expanded CD8+ clones among the top 100 scalp clones.

The protocol used for the library was the immunoSEQ multiplex PCR assay. RNA was extracted from all samples and reverse transcribed into cDNA, which served as template for TCR sequencing. SuperScript III was used to make first-strand cDNA, primed with a 2:1 mix of oligo-dT and random hexamers. A synthetic immune receptor repertoire was used to measure amplification bias, and any remaining bias was corrected computationally. As for the authors' bioinformatics: Raw reads were preprocessed for error removal, and CDR3 was defined according to IMGT conventions as running from the conserved cysteine to phenylalanine. To get clonality, Shannon entropy was normalized by log2 of the number of productive unique TCRs and the result was subtracted from 1. Whether scalp clones were CD4 or CD8 was inferred by matching scalp TCRbeta sequences against CD4 and CD8 repertoires sorted from blood. In TCRdb, the immuneACCESS table is reduced to in-frame sequences with V and J assigned. These tables do not hold every clone; where another copy was compared, an unresolved V gene accounts for under half, and the others remain unexplained. For V, J and clone size, that table is used; D and trimming come from the DNA. In this sample the table shows 170,000 or so clones, about two thirds of which occur a single time. The ten largest account for over 0.85% of the sample.

Cut back by 8 bases and 3 bases, the V and J ends lie 10 bases apart. CDR1 and CDR2 are read off the germline V gene as SQVTM and ANQGSEA. From the cysteine through the phenylalanine, the CDR3 covers 11 amino acids. CDR3 DNA only is kept here, 33 bases in frame from base 1. Reading the label with the study, this specimen's time point is: around 29 days on oral tofacitinib. Read against the paper, the sample's treatment or condition label means: oral pan-JAK inhibitor, 5-10 mg twice daily. Peripheral blood and lesional scalp punch biopsies were obtained from patients with alopecia areata. PBMCs were isolated by density centrifugation and stained for CD3, CD4 and CD8, after which CD4+ and CD8+ T cells were sorted on a FACSAria.

This sequence originates from a human donor with alopecia areata. Sequenced here: CD4+ T cells sorted from blood, sampled at week 4, from a patient treated with tofacitinib. The sequence is built from TRBV29-1 and TRBJ1-2; the D gene cannot be named for sure. The bases read TGCAGCTACCAGCTAGACTATGGCTACACCTTC. It codes for CSYQLDYGYTF. With all but the CDR3 taken from the reference TRBV29-1 and TRBJ1-2 genes, the full variable domain is: SAVISQKPSRDICQRGTSLTIQCQVDSQVTMMFWYRQQPGQSLTLIATANQGSEATYESGFVIDKFPISRPNLTFSTLTVSNMSPEDSSIYLCSYQLDYGYTFGSGTRLTVV.